The source of this T cell receptor beta chain is a study of PD-L1 blockade in urothelial cancer. On the study more broadly: The patients' atezolizumab therapy, 1,200 mg intravenously every 3 weeks, started at some point between 2014 and 2015. Patients with male sex and bladder-origin urothelial cancer accounted for most of the roughly 29 enrolled. General study points: Larger 3-week expansion of tumor-associated blood clones was seen in durable-benefit patients.

The CDR3 totals 16 residues. Per germline, CDR1 MNHNY and CDR2 SVGAGI (reference sequence). Trimming took 5 bases from V and 4 from J; bases not matched to a gene: 8. Sequencing was performed with immunoSEQ multiplex PCR; in TCRdb, only in-frame clones are kept and a portion is missing. The sample includes some 30,000 clones, 87% of them seen just once. Worth noting for this clone: Its antigen is undetermined.

This chain joins TRBV6-6 and TRBJ2-2; 9 bases fit TRBD1. The sequencing used PBMCs, collected around atezolizumab (anti-PD-L1) treatment. The TCR comes from a man aged 45 to 65 with urothelial cancer. CDR3 region: CASSPGQGLGTGELFF. Here the CDR3 DNA reads TGTGCCAGCAGTCCCGGACAGGGGCTGGGCACCGGGGAGCTGTTTTTT.